The rows below give T cell receptor beta chains drawn from one sample of a study of T cell responses to AZD1222 COVID-19 vaccine. This table comes from immunoSEQ multiplex PCR, and its TCRdb copy is limited to in-frame clones, with some not included. This sample has more than 95,000 clones; about nine tenths occur once, and the top ten carry about 4.2%. The source was peripheral blood, collected on day 0 of MenACWY control vaccination. Every receptor here comes from an adult in good health. CDR3s include the opening cysteine and the closing phenylalanine or tryptophan. A D gene is named only where the DNA matches it firmly.

d_call: .; j_call: TRBJ1-3; v_call: TRBV27; cdr3_aa: CASRTSSGNTIYF; cdr3_nt: TGTGCCAGCAGAACCTCCTCTGGAAACACCATATATTTT
d_call: TRBD2; j_call: TRBJ2-1; v_call: TRBV19; cdr3_aa: CASSIDHSAGAINEQFF; cdr3_nt: TGTGCCAGTAGTATAGATCACTCAGCGGGGGCGATCAATGAGCAGTTCTTC
d_call: TRBD2; j_call: TRBJ2-2; v_call: TRBV6-4; cdr3_aa: CASSDSVAGGTGELFF; cdr3_nt: TGTGCCAGCAGTGACTCAGTAGCGGGGGGCACCGGGGAGCTGTTTTTT
d_call: .; j_call: TRBJ1-1; v_call: TRBV4-3; cdr3_aa: CASSPRAGSMNTEAFF; cdr3_nt: TGCGCCAGCAGCCCCCGTGCAGGGAGCATGAACACTGAAGCTTTCTTT
d_call: TRBD1; j_call: TRBJ1-2; v_call: TRBV28; cdr3_aa: CASSLGTGLRGYTF; cdr3_nt: TGTGCCAGCAGTTTAGGGACAGGGCTCCGTGGCTACACCTTC
d_call: .; j_call: TRBJ2-2; v_call: TRBV11-2; cdr3_aa: CASSFLDTANTGELFF; cdr3_nt: TGTGCCAGCAGCTTTCTGGACACCGCGAACACCGGGGAGCTGTTTTTT
d_call: .; j_call: TRBJ2-2; v_call: TRBV12-3/TRBV12-4; cdr3_aa: CASSFPNTGELFF; cdr3_nt: TGTGCCAGCAGTTTTCCGAACACCGGGGAGCTGTTTTTT
d_call: TRBD1; j_call: TRBJ1-5; v_call: TRBV6-1; cdr3_aa: CASSEASGGGQPQHF; cdr3_nt: TGTGCCAGCAGTGAAGCGTCAGGGGGAGGTCAGCCCCAGCATTTT
d_call: TRBD1; j_call: TRBJ1-5; v_call: TRBV5-1; cdr3_aa: CASSPGTGLQPQHF; cdr3_nt: TGCGCCAGCAGCCCGGGGACAGGGCTTCAGCCCCAGCATTTT
d_call: .; j_call: TRBJ1-1; v_call: TRBV5-3; cdr3_aa: CARSLVTTEAFF; cdr3_nt: TGTGCCAGAAGCTTGGTAACCACTGAAGCTTTCTTT
d_call: .; j_call: TRBJ2-7; v_call: TRBV7-9; cdr3_aa: CASSLDPQVTKTYEQYF; cdr3_nt: TGTGCCAGCAGCTTAGATCCACAGGTCACGAAGACCTACGAGCAGTACTTC
d_call: .; j_call: TRBJ1-2; v_call: TRBV11-2; cdr3_aa: CASSIQGEGGYGYTF; cdr3_nt: TGTGCCAGCAGCATACAAGGGGAGGGTGGCTATGGCTACACCTTC
d_call: .; j_call: TRBJ2-7; v_call: TRBV6-5; cdr3_aa: CASSPRLTYEQYF; cdr3_nt: TGTGCCAGCAGTCCGCGGCTAACCTACGAGCAGTACTTC
d_call: .; j_call: TRBJ1-1; v_call: TRBV25-1; cdr3_aa: CASSVDKNTEAFF; cdr3_nt: TGTGCCAGCAGTGTAGACAAGAACACTGAAGCTTTCTTT
d_call: .; j_call: TRBJ1-6; v_call: TRBV6-1; cdr3_aa: CASSEFTGASPLHF; cdr3_nt: TGTGCCAGCAGTGAGTTTACGGGGGCTTCACCCCTCCACTTT
d_call: .; j_call: TRBJ2-1; v_call: TRBV7-3; cdr3_aa: CASSRSRDPAEQFF; cdr3_nt: TGTGCCAGCAGCCGGTCCCGGGACCCCGCGGAGCAGTTCTTC
d_call: .; j_call: TRBJ2-7; v_call: TRBV11-2; cdr3_aa: CASSPGGYEQYF; cdr3_nt: TGTGCCAGCAGCCCTGGAGGGTACGAGCAGTACTTC
d_call: .; j_call: TRBJ1-5; v_call: TRBV15; cdr3_aa: CATSRDPQPQHF; cdr3_nt: TGTGCCACCAGCAGAGATCCTCAGCCCCAGCATTTT